This T cell receptor beta chain was sequenced in a study of response to subunit inactivated influenza vaccine. From the RT-PCR reads, TCRdb called clonotypes with MiXCR, one entry per CDR3 protein. The table shows around 200,000 distinct CDR3 sequences, with 9.5% to 15% occurring only once. This clonotype was observed a few times. Germline trimming cut 0 bases from V and 1 base from J; bases unmatched to any gene: 1. The V gene's germline CDR1 is SQVTM and CDR2 ANQGSEA. The CDR3 has 14 residues. The same sample was also studied in work on T cells expressing NK-cell markers. That investigation notes: The authors generated TCR beta cDNA through 5'RACE template switching with UMIs. Sorted CD3+CD56-NKG2C+, CD3+CD56+NKG2C- and CD3+CD56+NKG2C+ T cells were the source of the TCR beta repertoires. HCMV seropositivity marked most of the eight sequenced donors; one was seronegative. For several experiments, T cell sorting was restricted to the alpha-beta TCR population by means of an anti-gamma-delta TCR antibody.

V and J are TRBV29-1 and TRBJ2-7; 9 bases are shared with TRBD1. The receptor was isolated from a man aged 45-65 years who received an inactivated influenza vaccine. Sequencing used CD8+ T cells sorted from PBMCs, obtained 12 days after vaccination. CDR3 loop: CSVEEGTGSYEQYF. In nucleotides, the CDR3 is TGCAGCGTTGAAGAAGGGACAGGGTCCTACGAGCAGTACTTC.